This TCR beta chain was captured by sequencing in a study of cytomegalovirus exposure and HLA in healthy donors. Regarding the study as a whole: Presence/absence analyses assumed roughly uniform sequencing depth across donors, which may not hold.

As concerns this clone: Its antigen is as yet unknown.

The primer mix had 60 Vbeta and 13 Jbeta primers. The protocol was immunoSEQ multiplex PCR, while the TCRdb copy is restricted to in-frame clones and leaves out a portion. The data hold around 200,000 clones, with about 80% observed a single time. The CDR3 has 16 amino acids. Germline CDR1 SGHTA, CDR2 FQGNSA. V lost 5 bases, J lost 1 base, and 7 bases stayed unmatched. The sample comprised PBMCs. This clonotype was sampled from a boy younger than 18 in good health and CMV-seronegative. This chain joins TRBV7-2 and TRBJ1-5; 8 nucleotides line up with TRBD1. For the CDR3, the DNA is TGTGCCAGCAGCCCCTCAGGGGGCGCGAGCAATCAGCCCCAGCATTTT. This translates into CASSPSGGASNQPQHF.